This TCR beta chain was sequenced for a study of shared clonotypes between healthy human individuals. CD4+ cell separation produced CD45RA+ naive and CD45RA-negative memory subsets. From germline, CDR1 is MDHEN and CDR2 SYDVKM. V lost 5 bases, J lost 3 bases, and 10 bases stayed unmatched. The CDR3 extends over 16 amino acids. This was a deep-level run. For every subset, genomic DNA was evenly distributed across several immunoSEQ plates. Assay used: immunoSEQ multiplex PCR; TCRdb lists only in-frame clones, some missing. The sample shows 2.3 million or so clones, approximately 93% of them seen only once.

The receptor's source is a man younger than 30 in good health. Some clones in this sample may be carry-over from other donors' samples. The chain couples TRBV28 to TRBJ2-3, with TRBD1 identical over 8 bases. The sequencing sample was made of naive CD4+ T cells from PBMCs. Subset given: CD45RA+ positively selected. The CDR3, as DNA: TGTGCCAGCAGTACAGCCGGACAGGGAGGAACAGATACGCAGTATTTT. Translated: CASSTAGQGGTDTQYF. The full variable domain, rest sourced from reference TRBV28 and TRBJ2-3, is DVKVTQSSRYLVKRTGEKVFLECVQDMDHENMFWYRQDPGLGLRLIYFSYDVKMKEKGDIPEGYSVSREKKERFSLILESASTNQTSMYLCASSTAGQGGTDTQYFGPGTRLTVL.